A single sample is the source of the 22 T cell receptor beta chains below, sequenced in a study of cytomegalovirus exposure and HLA in healthy donors. The PCR employed 60 Vbeta primers together with 13 Jbeta primers. Assay: immunoSEQ multiplex PCR; the TCRdb copy retains only in-frame clones and omits some. The sample includes 60,000 to 70,000 clones, 75% to 85% of them seen just once. Sequenced sample: PBMCs. These receptors were obtained from a man younger than 35 in good health and CMV-seropositive.

The chain links TRBV2 to TRBJ1-4, with 8 nucleotides matching TRBD1. The CDR3 covers 14 residues. Germline CDR1 reads SNHLY; CDR2 reads FYNNEI. The J segment lost 3 bases and the V segment lost 7 bases, leaving 4 bases of the junction unmatched. CDR3: CASNLGQANEKLFF. CDR3 DNA: TGTGCCAGCAATTTGGGACAGGCTAATGAAAAACTGTTTTTT.

The chain has TRBV7-2 and TRBJ1-1, with a tentative D call TRBD1 (6 bases). CDR1 and CDR2 from the germline V gene are SGHTA and FQGNSA. This CDR3 has 13 amino acids. V lost 10 bases and J 1 base, leaving 13 bases between the germline ends. The CDR3 DNA sequence: TGTGCCATGACCAGGGGCACGAACACTGAAGCTTTCTTT. Its protein is CAMTRGTNTEAFF. Supplemented by reference TRBV7-2 and TRBJ1-1, the full variable domain reads GAGVSQSPSNKVTEKGKDVELRCDPISGHTALYWYRQSLGQGLEFLIYFQGNSAPDKSGLPSDRFSAERTGGSVSTLTIQRTQQEDSAVYLCAMTRGTNTEAFFGQGTRLTVV.

The chain recombines TRBV29-1 with TRBJ2-1; 8 bases line up with TRBD2. The germline V gene has CDR1 SQVTM and CDR2 ANQGSEA. CDR3 length equals 15 residues. Trimming removed 1 base from V and 4 bases from J; junction bases left unmatched: 6. DNA for the CDR3: TGCAGCGTTGAAGGCCAGCGGGGGTCGTACAATGAGCAGTTCTTC. This encodes CSVEGQRGSYNEQFF.

The V gene is TRBV7-8, the J gene TRBJ2-7; 8 bases map to TRBD2. J was trimmed by 3 bases and V by 1 base; bases with no gene match: 2. From germline, CDR1 is SGHVS and CDR2 FQNEAQ. The CDR3 loop spans 14 amino acids. CDR3 DNA sequence: TGTGCCAGCAGCTTAGGACGGGAGGGCTACGAGCAGTACTTC. Translating gives CASSLGREGYEQYF.

The chain is built from TRBV10-1 and TRBJ2-2; TRBD2 aligns across 14 bases. V lost 4 bases, J lost 5 bases, and 3 bases stayed unmatched. Germline V gene data show CDR1 as WNHNN and CDR2 as SYGVQD (reference sequence). The CDR3 spans 16 residues. CDR3 coding DNA: TGCGCCAGCAGTGTCGGGACTAGCGGGAGAACCGGGGAGCTGTTTTTT. This encodes CASSVGTSGRTGELFF.

The chain recombines TRBV5-8 with TRBJ2-2, with D perhaps matching TRBD1 (6 bases). Trimming shortened V by 0 bases and J by 4 bases, and 10 bases separated the two germline ends. The CDR3 spans 15 residues. The V gene's germline CDR1 is SGHTS and CDR2 YDEGEE. In nucleotides, the CDR3 is TGTGCCAGCAGCTTGGTGCTAGGGGGCACCGGGGAGCTGTTTTTT. This sequence encodes CASSLVLGGTGELFF.

The CDR3 DNA is TGTGCCTGGACCCCCCGGGACTATGGCTACACCTTC. Translated: CAWTPRDYGYTF. This chain uses TRBV30 with TRBJ1-2; no reliable D call. The V gene lost 4 bases and the J gene lost 3 bases, with 9 bases spanning the gap. The CDR3 sequence is 12 residues long. Germline CDR1 and CDR2: GTSNPN and SVGIG (reference sequence). The entire variable domain, with the rest obtained from reference TRBV30 and TRBJ1-2, is as follows: SQTIHQWPATLVQPVGSPLSLECTVEGTSNPNLYWYRQAAGRGLQLLFYSVGIGQISSEVPQNLSASRPQDRQFILSSKKLLLSDSGFYLCAWTPRDYGYTFGSGTRLTVV.

This clone appeared once. The V gene is TRBV6-1, the J gene TRBJ2-1; no reliable D call. V was trimmed by 0 bases and J by 15 bases, leaving 6 bases between them. The CDR3 contains 10 residues. Germline lookup yields CDR1 MNHNS and CDR2 SASEGT. CDR3 in DNA: TGTGCCAGCAGTGAAGCGCGATTGTTCTTC. It is translated as CASSEARLFF.

V gene TRBV7-9 combines with J gene TRBJ1-2, with TRBD1 matching 9 bases. The J segment lost 8 bases and the V segment lost 5 bases, leaving 12 bases of the junction unmatched. This CDR3 has 15 amino acids. Germline V gene sequence: CDR1 SEHNR, CDR2 FQNEAQ (reference sequence). The CDR3 coding sequence is TGTGCCAGCAGCCCGGGACAGGGAGGGGGCCAAGGCTACACCTTC. This sequence encodes CASSPGQGGGQGYTF.

The table lists this clone with a few counts. The chain carries TRBV6-5 and TRBJ2-7; D is uncertain. The CDR3 has 12 amino acids. Deletions cut 4 bases from V and 5 bases from J, with 9 bases between. Per germline, CDR1 MNHEY and CDR2 SVGAGI. The CDR3 sequence is CASSSGRDEQYF. DNA of the CDR3: TGTGCCAGCAGTTCTGGCCGGGACGAGCAGTACTTC.

The chain recombines TRBV9 with TRBJ1-2; 7 bases agree with TRBD1. The trim removed 3 bases at V and 8 bases at J, leaving 10 bases unmatched. The CDR3 loop spans 14 amino acids. The germline V gene encodes CDR1 SGDLS and CDR2 YYNGEE. CDR3 residues: CASSGGQDYAGYTF. The CDR3 nucleotides read TGTGCCAGCAGCGGAGGACAGGATTATGCGGGCTACACCTTC.

The gene calls are TRBV19 and TRBJ1-1; D ambiguous. V was shortened by 5 bases and J by 8 bases, with 12 bases between the two germline ends. The CDR3 extends over 12 amino acids. CDR1 and CDR2 from the germline V gene are LNHDA and SQIVND (reference sequence). The CDR3 coding sequence is TGTGCCAGTAGTTACGGTACAGTAGAAGCTTTCTTT. The encoded protein is CASSYGTVEAFF.

The rearrangement links TRBV30 to TRBJ2-7, with 9 positions matching TRBD2. Germline assignment: CDR1 GTSNPN and CDR2 SVGIG (reference sequence). The V and J ends lost 0 bases and 2 bases, in that order; junction bases with no gene match: 5. The CDR3 consists of 15 residues. CDR3: CAWSVASGAAYEQYF. Written as DNA, the CDR3 is TGTGCCTGGAGTGTCGCTAGCGGGGCTGCCTACGAGCAGTACTTC.

This rearrangement joins TRBV18 to TRBJ1-5; 7 nucleotides line up with TRBD1. Germline V lookup: CDR1 KGHSH, CDR2 LQKENI. V dropped 3 bases and J dropped 4; count of bases not matched to a gene: 0. CDR3 length: 13 residues. The CDR3 sequence is CASSPGQNQPQHF. The CDR3 DNA reads as TGTGCCAGCTCACCGGGACAGAATCAGCCCCAGCATTTT.

The V and J genes are TRBV9 and TRBJ2-1; 7 bases are shared with TRBD1. The germline CDR1 and CDR2 sequences are SGDLS and YYNGEE. The CDR3 is made up of 15 amino acids. V lost 0 bases, J lost 9 bases, and 9 bases stayed unmatched. The CDR3 here is CASSVGTGRGSEQFF. The CDR3 DNA reads as TGTGCCAGCAGCGTAGGGACAGGAAGAGGTAGTGAGCAGTTCTTC.

CDR3 DNA: TGCGCCAGCAGCCAAGGGACAGGGGACTATGGCTACACCTTC. Its translation is CASSQGTGDYGYTF. The chain combines TRBV4-1 with TRBJ1-2; 9 bases are shared with TRBD1. This CDR3 spans 14 amino acids. Per germline, CDR1 MGHRA and CDR2 YSYEKL. V lost 1 base to trimming and J lost 3 bases; unmatched junction nucleotides: 0.

To note about this clone: The junction does not match germline at one end; this may be a read error. The chain links TRBV7-7 to TRBJ2-5; 9 nucleotides line up with TRBD2. The germline V gene has CDR1 SSHAT and CDR2 FNYEAQ (reference sequence). The CDR3 runs to 14 residues. The CDR3 DNA is TGTGCTAGCAGCTTAGCACTAGCGGGAGAGACCCAGTACTTC. Translated, it gives CASSLALAGETQYF.

This clone was detected only a few times. The rearrangement uses TRBV7-9 and TRBJ2-4; no firm D call. The CDR3 spans 15 residues. V lost 5 bases and J lost 0, with 11 bases in between. The V gene's germline CDR1 is SEHNR and CDR2 FQNEAQ (reference sequence). The CDR3 DNA sequence: TGTGCCAGCAGCCCCTCAGACATAGCCAAAAACATTCAGTACTTC. Its translation: CASSPSDIAKNIQYF.

The chain couples TRBV10-3 to TRBJ1-1; D is possibly TRBD1 (6 bases). This CDR3 contains 13 residues. V was pared by 6 bases and J by 1 base, with 9 bases between. Germline V gene data show CDR1 as ENHRY and CDR2 as SYGVKD. CDR3 amino acids: CAIRQGSNTEAFF. CDR3 DNA sequence: TGTGCCATCAGACAGGGCTCGAACACTGAAGCTTTCTTT.

The chain employs TRBV5-1 and TRBJ2-2; D is ambiguous. The CDR3 has 15 amino acids. CDR1 and CDR2 (germline): SGHRS, YFSETQ. The V end lost 0 bases, the J end lost 6 bases, and 12 bases lay between the germline ends. CDR3 in amino acids: CASSLDPGTSGELFF. The CDR3 nucleotides read TGCGCCAGCAGCTTGGACCCGGGTACGTCCGGGGAGCTGTTTTTT.

The rearrangement links TRBV9 to TRBJ1-2; D may be TRBD1 (5 bases). Germline CDR1 SGDLS, CDR2 YYNGEE. The germline V and J ends were trimmed by 0 bases and 3 bases, with 12 bases remaining between them. The CDR3 totals 15 residues. DNA for the CDR3: TGTGCCAGCAGCGTAGAAGAGGGAGGGGACTATGGCTACACCTTC. Protein: CASSVEEGGDYGYTF.

The chain carries TRBV11-2 and TRBJ1-5, with D tentatively TRBD1 (5 bases). The CDR3 sequence is 13 residues long. Germline values: CDR1 SGHAT, CDR2 FQNNGV. The ends were cut back, 5 bases at V and 5 bases at J, with 10 bases in the middle. In DNA, the CDR3 is TGTGCCAGCAGCCTACAGGTAGATCAGCCCCAGCATTTT. Protein product: CASSLQVDQPQHF.